This T cell receptor (beta chain) was captured by sequencing in a study of blood T cell repertoires in COVID-19. Study at large: Sources were T cells, B-cell-depleted T cells, or PBMCs; the material itself was cDNA or gDNA.

Sequenced by immunoSEQ multiplex PCR; TCRdb stores in-frame clones only, minus some. The repertoire holds over 200,000 clones, 75% to 90% seen once, with roughly 4% in the top ten. This CDR3 has 16 amino acids. CDR1 is GTSNPN and CDR2 is SVGIG in the germline V gene (reference sequence). V lost 5 bases and J lost 7; bases outside the gene matches: 14. Enrollees, about 18 to 89 years old, lived in fewer than 25 US areas. Researchers sorted participants into cohorts using their self-reported clinical history. Input material: PBMCs or T cells enriched from blood (not recorded which). V is TRBV30 and J is TRBJ1-5; 10 nucleotides agree with TRBD1. This clonotype was obtained from a young woman who had been exposed to COVID-19. The CDR3 sequence is CAWGRKDRGVPQPQHF. The CDR3 region has the DNA TGTGCCTGGGGCAGGAAGGACAGGGGGGTTCCGCAGCCCCAGCATTTT. The variable domain in full, completed from reference TRBV30 and TRBJ1-5, reads SQTIHQWPATLVQPVGSPLSLECTVEGTSNPNLYWYRQAAGRGLQLLFYSVGIGQISSEVPQNLSASRPQDRQFILSSKKLLLSDSGFYLCAWGRKDRGVPQPQHFGDGTRLSIL.